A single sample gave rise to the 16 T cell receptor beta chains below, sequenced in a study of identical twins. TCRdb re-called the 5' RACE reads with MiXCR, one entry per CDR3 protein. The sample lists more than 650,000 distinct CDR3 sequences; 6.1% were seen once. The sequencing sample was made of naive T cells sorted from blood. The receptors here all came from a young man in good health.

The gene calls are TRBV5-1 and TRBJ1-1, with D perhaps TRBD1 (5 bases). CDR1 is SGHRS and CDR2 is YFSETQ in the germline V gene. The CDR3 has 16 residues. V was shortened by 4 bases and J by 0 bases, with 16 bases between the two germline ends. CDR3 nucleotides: TGCGCCAGCAGCCTCCGGGGGTCTGATTTGAACACTGAAGCTTTCTTT. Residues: CASSLRGSDLNTEAFF.

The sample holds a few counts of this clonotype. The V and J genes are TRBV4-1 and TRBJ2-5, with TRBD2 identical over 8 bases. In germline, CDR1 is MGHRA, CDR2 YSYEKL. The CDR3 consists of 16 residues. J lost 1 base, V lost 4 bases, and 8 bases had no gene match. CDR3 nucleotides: TGCGCCAGCAGCCCGACGGGGCGGGAGGCCCAAGAGACCCAGTACTTC. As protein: CASSPTGREAQETQYF.

The CDR3 spells CASSVIPLAGTDTQYF. CDR3 DNA sequence: TGTGCCAGCAGCGTAATCCCACTAGCGGGCACAGATACGCAGTATTTT. The V gene is TRBV9, the J gene TRBJ2-3; 8 bases fit TRBD2. CDR1 is SGDLS and CDR2 is YYNGEE in the germline V gene. V lost 1 base, J lost 1 base, and 5 bases stayed unmatched. The CDR3 runs to 16 residues.

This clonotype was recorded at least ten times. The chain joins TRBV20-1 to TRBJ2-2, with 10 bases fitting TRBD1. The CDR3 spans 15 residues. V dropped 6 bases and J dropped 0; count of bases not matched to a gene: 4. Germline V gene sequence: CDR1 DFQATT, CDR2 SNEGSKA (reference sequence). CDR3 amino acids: CSASDRGSNTGELFF. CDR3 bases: TGCAGTGCGTCGGACAGGGGGTCGAACACCGGGGAGCTGTTTTTT.

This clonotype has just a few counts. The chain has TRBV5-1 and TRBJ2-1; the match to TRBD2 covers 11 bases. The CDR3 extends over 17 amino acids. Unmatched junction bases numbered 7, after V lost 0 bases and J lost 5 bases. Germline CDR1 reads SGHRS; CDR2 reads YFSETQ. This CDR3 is CASSLVIPSGRNNEQFF. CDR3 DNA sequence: TGCGCCAGCAGCTTGGTAATTCCTAGCGGGAGGAACAATGAGCAGTTCTTC.

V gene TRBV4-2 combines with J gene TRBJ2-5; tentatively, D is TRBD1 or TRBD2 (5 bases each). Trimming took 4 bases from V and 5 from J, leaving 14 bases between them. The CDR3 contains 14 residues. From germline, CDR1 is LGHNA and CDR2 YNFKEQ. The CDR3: CASSRDLTPETQYF. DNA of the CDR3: TGTGCCAGCAGCCGGGACCTTACCCCCGAGACCCAGTACTTC.

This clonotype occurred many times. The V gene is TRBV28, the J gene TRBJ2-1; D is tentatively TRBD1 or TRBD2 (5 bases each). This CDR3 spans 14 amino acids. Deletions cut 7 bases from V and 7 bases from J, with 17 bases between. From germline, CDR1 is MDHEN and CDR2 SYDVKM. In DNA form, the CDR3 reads TGTGCCAGCACCGACGGGCCGAGGGGAAATGAGCAGTTCTTC. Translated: CASTDGPRGNEQFF. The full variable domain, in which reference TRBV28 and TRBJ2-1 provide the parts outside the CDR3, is DVKVTQSSRYLVKRTGEKVFLECVQDMDHENMFWYRQDPGLGLRLIYFSYDVKMKEKGDIPEGYSVSREKKERFSLILESASTNQTSMYLCASTDGPRGNEQFFGPGTRLTVL.

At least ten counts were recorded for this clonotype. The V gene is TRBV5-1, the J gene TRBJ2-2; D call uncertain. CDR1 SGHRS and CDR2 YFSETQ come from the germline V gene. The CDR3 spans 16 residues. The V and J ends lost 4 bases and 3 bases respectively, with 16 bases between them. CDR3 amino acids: CASSPWLGGDTGELFF. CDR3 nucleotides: TGCGCCAGCAGCCCCTGGCTGGGTGGGGACACCGGGGAGCTGTTTTTT.

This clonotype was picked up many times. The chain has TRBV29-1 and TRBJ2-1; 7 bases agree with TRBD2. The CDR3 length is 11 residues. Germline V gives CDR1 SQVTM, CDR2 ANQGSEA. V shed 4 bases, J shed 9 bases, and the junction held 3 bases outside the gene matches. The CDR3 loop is CSVGLAGEQFF. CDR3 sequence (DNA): TGCAGCGTTGGACTAGCCGGTGAGCAGTTCTTC.

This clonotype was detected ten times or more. CDR3 region: CASQGENTEAFF. CDR3 nucleotide sequence: TGCGCCAGCCAGGGAGAGAACACTGAAGCTTTCTTT. The chain carries TRBV5-1 and TRBJ1-1, with a possible D match to TRBD1 (5 bases). V was clipped by 7 bases and J by 1 base, with 8 bases between them. CDR1 is SGHRS and CDR2 is YFSETQ in the germline V gene. This CDR3 contains 12 residues.

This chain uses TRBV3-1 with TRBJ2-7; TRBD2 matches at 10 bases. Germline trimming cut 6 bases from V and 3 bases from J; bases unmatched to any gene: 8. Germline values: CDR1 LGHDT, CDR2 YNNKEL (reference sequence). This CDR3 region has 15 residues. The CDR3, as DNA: TGTGCCAGCAGGCGAGGACTAGCGGTATACTACGAGCAGTACTTC. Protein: CASRRGLAVYYEQYF.

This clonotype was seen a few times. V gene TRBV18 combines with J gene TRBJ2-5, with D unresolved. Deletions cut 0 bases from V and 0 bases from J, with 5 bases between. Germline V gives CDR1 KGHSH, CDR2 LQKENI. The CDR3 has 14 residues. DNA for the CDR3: TGTGCCAGCTCACCACCGAACTACCAAGAGACCCAGTACTTC. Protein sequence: CASSPPNYQETQYF.

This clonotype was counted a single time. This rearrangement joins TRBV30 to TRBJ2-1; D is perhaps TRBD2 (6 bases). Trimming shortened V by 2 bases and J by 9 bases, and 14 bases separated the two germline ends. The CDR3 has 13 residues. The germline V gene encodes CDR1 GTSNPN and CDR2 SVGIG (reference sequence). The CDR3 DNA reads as TGTGCCTGGAGTAATTTCGGGGGAGTTGAGCAGTTCTTC. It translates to CAWSNFGGVEQFF.

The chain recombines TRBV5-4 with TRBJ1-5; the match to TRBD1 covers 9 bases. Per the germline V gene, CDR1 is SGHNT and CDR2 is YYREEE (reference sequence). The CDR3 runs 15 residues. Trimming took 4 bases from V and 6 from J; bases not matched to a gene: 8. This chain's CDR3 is CASSTTGTGIQPQHF. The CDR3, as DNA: TGTGCCAGCAGCACTACCGGGACAGGGATTCAGCCCCAGCATTTT. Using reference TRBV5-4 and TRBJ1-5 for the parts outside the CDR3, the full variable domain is ETGVTQSPTHLIKTRGQQVTLRCSSQSGHNTVSWYQQALGQGPQFIFQYYREEENGRGNFPPRFSGLQFPNYSSELNVNALELDDSALYLCASSTTGTGIQPQHFGDGTRLSIL.

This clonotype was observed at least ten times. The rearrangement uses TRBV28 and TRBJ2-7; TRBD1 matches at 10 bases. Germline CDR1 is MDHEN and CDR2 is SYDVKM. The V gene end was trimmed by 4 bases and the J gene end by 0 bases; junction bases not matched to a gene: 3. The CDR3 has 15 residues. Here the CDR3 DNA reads TGTGCCAGCAGTTCAAGGGACAGGGGCTCCTACGAGCAGTACTTC. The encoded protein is CASSSRDRGSYEQYF.

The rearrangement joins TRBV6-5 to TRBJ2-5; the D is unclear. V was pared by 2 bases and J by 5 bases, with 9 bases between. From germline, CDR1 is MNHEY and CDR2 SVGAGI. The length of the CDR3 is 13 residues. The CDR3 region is CASSYLAKETQYF. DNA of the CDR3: TGTGCCAGCAGTTACCTGGCGAAGGAGACCCAGTACTTC.